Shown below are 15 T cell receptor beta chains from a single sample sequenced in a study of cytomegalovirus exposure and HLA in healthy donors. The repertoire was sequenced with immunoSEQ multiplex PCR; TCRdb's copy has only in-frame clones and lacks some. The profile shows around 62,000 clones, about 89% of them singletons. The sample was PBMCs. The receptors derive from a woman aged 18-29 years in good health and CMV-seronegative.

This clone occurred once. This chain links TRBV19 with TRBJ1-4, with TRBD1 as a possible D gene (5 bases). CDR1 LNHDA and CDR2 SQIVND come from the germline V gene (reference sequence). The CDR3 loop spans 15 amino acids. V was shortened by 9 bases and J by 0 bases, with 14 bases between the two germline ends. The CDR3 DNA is TGTGCCAGCCGTCCGGGGGTTGCAACTAATGAAAAACTGTTTTTT. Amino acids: CASRPGVATNEKLFF.

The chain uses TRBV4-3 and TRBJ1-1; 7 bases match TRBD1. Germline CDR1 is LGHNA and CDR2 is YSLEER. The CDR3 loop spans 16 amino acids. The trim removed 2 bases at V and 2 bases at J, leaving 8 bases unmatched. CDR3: CASSQKSDRANTEAFF. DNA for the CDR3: TGCGCCAGCAGCCAAAAATCTGACAGGGCTAACACTGAAGCTTTCTTT.

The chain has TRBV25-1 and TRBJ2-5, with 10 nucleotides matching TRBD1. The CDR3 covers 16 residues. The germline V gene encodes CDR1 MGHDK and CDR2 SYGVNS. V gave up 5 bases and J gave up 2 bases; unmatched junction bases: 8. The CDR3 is CASSRTGGRIQETQYF. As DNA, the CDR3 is TGTGCCAGCAGTAGGACAGGGGGAAGAATTCAAGAGACCCAGTACTTC.

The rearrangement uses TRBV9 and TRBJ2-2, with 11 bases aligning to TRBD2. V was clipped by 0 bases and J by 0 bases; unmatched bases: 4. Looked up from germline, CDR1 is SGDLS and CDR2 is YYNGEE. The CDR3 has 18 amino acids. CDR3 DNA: TGTGCCAGCAGCGTAGGACTAGCGGGGATCGCGAACACCGGGGAGCTGTTTTTT. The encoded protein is CASSVGLAGIANTGELFF.

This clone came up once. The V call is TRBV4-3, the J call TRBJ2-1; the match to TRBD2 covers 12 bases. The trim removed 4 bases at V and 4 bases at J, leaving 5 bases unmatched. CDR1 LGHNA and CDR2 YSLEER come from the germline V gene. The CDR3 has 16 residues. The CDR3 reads CASSRLTSGGYNEQFF. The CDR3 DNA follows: TGCGCCAGCAGCCGCCTGACTAGCGGGGGATACAATGAGCAGTTCTTC.

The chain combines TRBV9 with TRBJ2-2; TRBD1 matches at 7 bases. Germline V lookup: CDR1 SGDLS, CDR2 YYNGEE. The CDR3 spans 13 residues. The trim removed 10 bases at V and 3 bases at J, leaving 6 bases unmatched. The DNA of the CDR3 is TGTGCCTCCAGGGGGATGGACACCGGGGAGCTGTTTTTT. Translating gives CASRGMDTGELFF.

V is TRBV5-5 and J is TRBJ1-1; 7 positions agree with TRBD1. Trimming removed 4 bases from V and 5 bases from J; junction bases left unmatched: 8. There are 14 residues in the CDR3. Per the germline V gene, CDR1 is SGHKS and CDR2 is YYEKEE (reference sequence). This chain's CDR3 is CASSPRQGDTEAFF. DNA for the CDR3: TGTGCCAGCAGCCCTAGACAGGGTGATACTGAAGCTTTCTTT.

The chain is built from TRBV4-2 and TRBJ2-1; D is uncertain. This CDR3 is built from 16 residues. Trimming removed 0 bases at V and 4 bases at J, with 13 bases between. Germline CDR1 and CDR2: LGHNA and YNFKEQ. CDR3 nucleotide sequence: TGTGCCAGCAGCCAAGATTTTCGCACGGTGTACAATGAGCAGTTCTTC. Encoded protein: CASSQDFRTVYNEQFF.

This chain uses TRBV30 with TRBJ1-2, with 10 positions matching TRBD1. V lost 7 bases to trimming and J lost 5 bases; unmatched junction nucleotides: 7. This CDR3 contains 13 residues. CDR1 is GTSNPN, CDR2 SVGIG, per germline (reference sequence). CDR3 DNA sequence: TGTGCCTATCGACAGGGGGCCTTATATGGCTACACCTTC. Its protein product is CAYRQGALYGYTF.

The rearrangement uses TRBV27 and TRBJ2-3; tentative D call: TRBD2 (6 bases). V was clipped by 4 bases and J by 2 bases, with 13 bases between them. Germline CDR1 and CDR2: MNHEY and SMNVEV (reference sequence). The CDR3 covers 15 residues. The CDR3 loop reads CASSSRGDFTDTQYF. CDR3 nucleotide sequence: TGTGCCAGCAGTTCCCGCGGGGACTTCACAGATACGCAGTATTTT.

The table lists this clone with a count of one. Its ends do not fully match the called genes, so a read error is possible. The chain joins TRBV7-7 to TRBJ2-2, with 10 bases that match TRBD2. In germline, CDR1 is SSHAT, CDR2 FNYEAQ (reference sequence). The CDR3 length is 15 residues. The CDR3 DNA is TGTGCTAGCAGCCTCAGCGGGGGGGGAACCGGGGAGCTGTTTTTT. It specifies CASSLSGGGTGELFF.

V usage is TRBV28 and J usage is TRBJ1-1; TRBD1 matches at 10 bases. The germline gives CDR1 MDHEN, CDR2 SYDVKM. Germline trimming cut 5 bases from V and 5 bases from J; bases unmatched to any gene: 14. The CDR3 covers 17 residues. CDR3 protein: CASSRTGTGERRTEAFF. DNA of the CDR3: TGTGCCAGCAGTCGAACCGGGACAGGGGAAAGAAGGACTGAAGCTTTCTTT.

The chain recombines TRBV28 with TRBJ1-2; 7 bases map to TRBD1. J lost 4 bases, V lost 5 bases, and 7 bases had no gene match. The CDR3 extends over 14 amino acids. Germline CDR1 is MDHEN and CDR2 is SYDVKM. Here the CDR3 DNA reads TGTGCCAGCAGTCCAGCCCGGGACAGCTATGGCTACACCTTC. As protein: CASSPARDSYGYTF.

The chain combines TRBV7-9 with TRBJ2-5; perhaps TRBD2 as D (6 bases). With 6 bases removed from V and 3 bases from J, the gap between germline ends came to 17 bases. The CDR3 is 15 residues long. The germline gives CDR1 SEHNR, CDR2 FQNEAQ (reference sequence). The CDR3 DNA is TGTGCCAGCAGTCCCCCCGGGAGACGGGAAGAGACCCAGTACTTC. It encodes CASSPPGRREETQYF.

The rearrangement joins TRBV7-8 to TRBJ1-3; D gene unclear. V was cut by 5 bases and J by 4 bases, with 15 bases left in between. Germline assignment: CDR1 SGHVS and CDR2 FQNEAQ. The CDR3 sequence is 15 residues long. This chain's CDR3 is CASSPVLAGGNTIYF. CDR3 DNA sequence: TGTGCCAGCAGCCCCGTACTGGCGGGAGGAAACACCATATATTTT.